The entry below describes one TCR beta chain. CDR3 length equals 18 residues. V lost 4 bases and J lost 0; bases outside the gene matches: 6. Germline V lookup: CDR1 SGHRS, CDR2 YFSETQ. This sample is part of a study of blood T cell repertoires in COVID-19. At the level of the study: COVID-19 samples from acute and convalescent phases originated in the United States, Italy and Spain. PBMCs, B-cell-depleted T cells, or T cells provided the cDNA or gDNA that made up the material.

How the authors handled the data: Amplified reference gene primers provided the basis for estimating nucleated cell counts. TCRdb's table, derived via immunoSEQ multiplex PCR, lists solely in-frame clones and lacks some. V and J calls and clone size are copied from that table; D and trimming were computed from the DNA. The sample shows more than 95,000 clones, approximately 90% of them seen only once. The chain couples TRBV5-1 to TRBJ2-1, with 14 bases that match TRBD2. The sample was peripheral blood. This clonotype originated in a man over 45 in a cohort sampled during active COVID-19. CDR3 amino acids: CASSKGLAGGYSYNEQFF. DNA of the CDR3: TGCGCCAGCAGCAAAGGACTAGCGGGGGGTTACTCCTACAATGAGCAGTTCTTC.